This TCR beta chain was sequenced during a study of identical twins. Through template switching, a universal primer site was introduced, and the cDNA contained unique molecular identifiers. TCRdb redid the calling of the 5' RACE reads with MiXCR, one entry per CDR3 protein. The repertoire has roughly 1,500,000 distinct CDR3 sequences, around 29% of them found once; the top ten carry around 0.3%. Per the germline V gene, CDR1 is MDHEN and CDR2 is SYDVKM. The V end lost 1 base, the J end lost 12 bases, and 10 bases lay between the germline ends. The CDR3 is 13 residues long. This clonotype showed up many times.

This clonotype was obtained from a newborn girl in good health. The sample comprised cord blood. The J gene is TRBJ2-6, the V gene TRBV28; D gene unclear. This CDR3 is CASSLSPAVVLTF. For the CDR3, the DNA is TGTGCCAGCAGTTTATCCCCCGCAGTCGTCCTGACTTTC.